One sample yielded the 26 T cell receptor beta chains listed below, sequenced in a study of Ad26.COV2.S vaccination and SARS-CoV-2 variants. The treatment was: around 19 received Ad26.COV2.S at low or high dose, single or two shots; 5 received placebo; per-sample allocation not given. Repertoires come from day 63 after the first vaccine or placebo injection. Sequencing was performed with immunoSEQ multiplex PCR; in TCRdb, only in-frame clones are kept and a portion is missing. The data contain 300,000 to 350,000 clones, 75% to 90% of them seen just once; the ten biggest clones take up roughly 10%. This material consisted of peripheral blood, taken in a trial of Ad26.COV2.S vaccine versus placebo. These receptors were obtained from a person aged 18-60 years who received the Ad26.COV2.S COVID-19 vaccine or a placebo.

The J gene is TRBJ2-7, the V gene TRBV7-9, with D tentatively TRBD2 (5 bases). Trimming stripped 1 base from V and 6 bases from J, with 19 bases between. Germline V CDR1 and CDR2: SEHNR, FQNEAQ (reference sequence). The CDR3 has 16 amino acids. The CDR3 sequence is CASSLGIGPAGGEQYF. The CDR3 DNA reads as TGTGCCAGCAGCTTAGGGATTGGTCCCGCCGGAGGCGAGCAGTACTTC.

This clone was observed a few times. The chain joins TRBV5-4 to TRBJ2-4, with TRBD2 matching over 11 bases. J was trimmed by 0 bases and V by 2 bases; bases with no gene match: 10. CDR3 size: 19 residues. Germline V gene data show CDR1 as SGHNT and CDR2 as YYREEE (reference sequence). The CDR3 DNA sequence: TGTGCCAGCAGCTTTTCTAGCGGGAGGTCCCGCTTAGCCAAAAACATTCAGTACTTC. It yields the protein CASSFSSGRSRLAKNIQYF.

This clone is a singleton in its sample. This chain links TRBV11-3 with TRBJ2-1; the D gene is possibly TRBD2 (5 bases). Deletions cut 5 bases from V and 0 bases from J, with 5 bases between. The CDR3 loop spans 13 amino acids. Germline V gives CDR1 SGHNT, CDR2 YENEEA. DNA for the CDR3: TGTGCCAGCAGCCTAGCCTCCTACAATGAGCAGTTCTTC. Translated, it gives CASSLASYNEQFF.

CDR3 DNA sequence: TGTGCCAGCAGTTACTGGGGGGATGAGGGGCAGCCCCAGCATTTT. This encodes CASSYWGDEGQPQHF. The chain is built from TRBV6-2 or TRBV6-3 and TRBJ1-5; perhaps TRBD1 as D (5 bases). Germline V gene lookup returns CDR1 MNHEY and CDR2 SVGEGT. Trimming removed 1 base at V and 7 bases at J, with 14 bases between. The CDR3 is made up of 15 amino acids.

CDR3 sequence (DNA): TGCGCCAGCTCCTGGGGGGGAAGAGGCACTGAAGCTTTCTTT. Amino acid sequence: CASSWGGRGTEAFF. The chain joins TRBV4-1 to TRBJ1-1, with D possibly TRBD1 on 5 matching bases. Germline V lookup: CDR1 MGHRA, CDR2 YSYEKL. V was cut by 8 bases and J by 4 bases, with 17 bases left in between. CDR3 length: 14 residues.

This rearrangement joins TRBV2 to TRBJ2-1, with D unclear. The V end was cut by 6 bases, the J end by 1 base, with 16 bases between. The CDR3 sequence is 16 residues long. Germline-derived CDR1 and CDR2 are SNHLY and FYNNEI. The chain's CDR3 is CASSLEALPSYNEQFF. DNA for the CDR3: TGTGCCAGCAGCCTTGAGGCTCTCCCTTCCTACAATGAGCAGTTCTTC.

V gene TRBV18 combines with J gene TRBJ2-1; 11 positions agree with TRBD1. From germline, CDR1 is KGHSH and CDR2 LQKENI. V was pared by 3 bases and J by 6 bases, with 4 bases of the junction left unmatched. The CDR3 consists of 15 residues. This chain's CDR3 is CASSPGQGGSNEQFF. The CDR3 nucleotides are TGTGCCAGCTCACCGGGACAGGGGGGTTCCAATGAGCAGTTCTTC.

The chain combines TRBV5-5 with TRBJ2-7, with D perhaps TRBD1 (6 bases). Deletions cut 1 base from V and 6 bases from J, with 20 bases between. This CDR3 has 16 residues. In germline, CDR1 is SGHKS, CDR2 YYEKEE (reference sequence). CDR3 coding DNA: TGTGCCAGCAGCTTGTGGTCCAGGGGTGGACGGGGCGAGCAGTACTTC. This encodes CASSLWSRGGRGEQYF.

The V gene is TRBV4-3, the J gene TRBJ2-3, with D possibly matching TRBD2 (6 bases). The CDR3 consists of 15 residues. Trimming pared 1 base from V and 8 bases from J, leaving 16 bases between. Germline-derived CDR1 and CDR2 are LGHNA and YSLEER. The CDR3 spells CASSQASRGVGTQYF. As DNA, the CDR3 is TGCGCCAGCAGCCAAGCCTCGCGGGGCGTAGGTACGCAGTATTTT.

The rearrangement links TRBV2 to TRBJ2-3; D uncertain. The V end lost 7 bases, the J end lost 4 bases, and 21 bases lay between the germline ends. This CDR3 has 16 residues. Germline-derived CDR1 and CDR2 are SNHLY and FYNNEI. CDR3 in DNA: TGTGCCAGCACCCTTCTCGACTCCCGAAGGGCAGATACGCAGTATTTT. Translating gives CASTLLDSRRADTQYF.

The rearrangement links TRBV7-2 to TRBJ1-1, with 7 bases matching TRBD1. The CDR3 consists of 13 residues. Looked up from germline, CDR1 is SGHTA and CDR2 is FQGNSA. After removal of 4 bases from V and 1 base from J, the junction contained 0 bases not matched to a gene. CDR3: CASSWDRNTEAFF. The CDR3 DNA reads TGTGCCAGCAGCTGGGACAGGAACACTGAAGCTTTCTTT. Together with reference TRBV7-2 and TRBJ1-1, the CDR3 gives the full variable domain: GAGVSQSPSNKVTEKGKDVELRCDPISGHTALYWYRQSLGQGLEFLIYFQGNSAPDKSGLPSDRFSAERTGGSVSTLTIQRTQQEDSAVYLCASSWDRNTEAFFGQGTRLTVV.

This clone appeared a single time. The rearrangement links TRBV25-1 to TRBJ1-1; D unresolved. The CDR3 covers 14 residues. Deletions cut 1 base from V and 1 base from J, with 7 bases between. Germline lookup yields CDR1 MGHDK and CDR2 SYGVNS. CDR3: CASSESGENTEAFF. CDR3 in DNA: TGTGCCAGCAGTGAATCTGGGGAGAACACTGAAGCTTTCTTT.

CDR3 DNA sequence: TGTGCCAGCAGTTCCCCCGGTCTGGGAGACTACGAGCAGTACTTC. It codes for CASSSPGLGDYEQYF. The rearrangement joins TRBV6-2 or TRBV6-3 to TRBJ2-7; possible D gene TRBD2, 5 bases. This CDR3 region has 15 residues. V was trimmed by 4 bases and J by 3 bases, leaving 16 bases between them. Germline V CDR1 and CDR2: MNHEY, SVGEGT.

This clone was observed a handful of times. This chain connects TRBV3-1 (or the pseudogene TRBV3-2) to TRBJ2-7, with 11 positions matching TRBD2. Germline V gives CDR1 LGHDT, CDR2 YNNKEL (reference sequence). The V and J ends lost 4 bases and 4 bases, in that order; junction bases with no gene match: 6. CDR3 length equals 15 residues. The CDR3 region is CASSPGTSGDYEQYF. The CDR3 nucleotides read TGTGCCAGCAGCCCCGGGACTAGCGGCGATTACGAGCAGTACTTC.

This chain joins TRBV13 and TRBJ1-4; D call uncertain. Germline lookup yields CDR1 PRHDT and CDR2 FYEKMQ (reference sequence). This CDR3 spans 14 amino acids. Trimming stripped 3 bases from V and 5 bases from J, with 10 bases between. The DNA of the CDR3 is TGTGCCAGCAGCTTTCGTCAGGAGAATGAAAAACTGTTTTTT. This encodes CASSFRQENEKLFF.

The chain has TRBV5-4 and TRBJ2-5, with D possibly TRBD1 on 5 matching bases. The germline V gene has CDR1 SGHNT and CDR2 YYREEE (reference sequence). The V end lost 3 bases, the J end lost 2 bases, and 11 bases lay between the germline ends. This CDR3 contains 14 residues. The CDR3: CASSYPDRQETQYF. The CDR3 nucleotides are TGTGCCAGCAGCTACCCAGACAGACAAGAGACCCAGTACTTC.

The chain has TRBV20-1 and TRBJ2-7; TRBD2 might be the D (6 bases). V lost 3 bases to trimming and J lost 2 bases, with 11 bases between them. Germline CDR1 reads DFQATT; CDR2 reads SNEGSKA (reference sequence). The CDR3 loop spans 13 amino acids. CDR3 DNA sequence: TGCAGTGCTAGTAGGCAGCGGGCCTACGAGCAGTACTTC. This sequence encodes CSASRQRAYEQYF.

CDR3 sequence reads: CASSSTQLAGADTQYF. The CDR3 DNA reads TGTGCCAGCAGTTCCACTCAACTAGCGGGGGCAGATACGCAGTATTTT. The chain is built from TRBV6-5 and TRBJ2-3; 11 bases align to TRBD2. In germline, CDR1 is MNHEY, CDR2 SVGAGI. The trim removed 4 bases at V and 4 bases at J, leaving 7 bases unmatched. The CDR3 extends over 16 amino acids.

The chain links TRBV9 to TRBJ2-5, with 12 nucleotides matching TRBD2. V lost 3 bases, J lost 3 bases, and 3 bases stayed unmatched. The CDR3 extends over 15 amino acids. CDR1 and CDR2 from the germline V gene are SGDLS and YYNGEE. DNA of the CDR3: TGTGCCAGCAGCGCATCTAGCGGGAGGGAAGAGACCCAGTACTTC. It specifies CASSASSGREETQYF.

This clone was seen more than once but under ten times. This chain uses TRBV3-1 (or the pseudogene TRBV3-2) with TRBJ2-2; D uncertain. Germline assignment: CDR1 LGHDT and CDR2 YNNKEL (reference sequence). Trimming cost V 4 bases and J 6 bases, with 12 bases left between them. The CDR3 has 14 residues. The chain's CDR3 is CASSPPGRPGELFF. DNA of the CDR3: TGTGCCAGCAGCCCCCCAGGTCGTCCCGGGGAGCTGTTTTTT.

The chain couples TRBV11-2 to TRBJ1-3; D call uncertain. Trimming removed 6 bases from V and 3 bases from J, with 6 bases in between. Germline CDR1 is SGHAT and CDR2 is FQNNGV. The CDR3 runs 12 residues. CDR3 sequence: CASRSDGNTIYF. CDR3 DNA: TGTGCCAGCAGGTCGGATGGAAACACCATATATTTT.

This chain uses TRBV6-6 with TRBJ2-7; no clear D. Trimming took 7 bases from V and 4 from J, leaving 14 bases between them. Germline V CDR1 and CDR2: MNHNY, SVGAGI (reference sequence). The CDR3 sequence is 13 residues long. Here the CDR3 DNA reads TGTGCCAGCACCAACGGCGGAACGTACGAGCAGTACTTC. Translating gives CASTNGGTYEQYF.

The chain uses TRBV6-5 and TRBJ2-5, with D hard to call. This CDR3 is built from 15 residues. CDR1 and CDR2 (germline): MNHEY, SVGAGI. The V and J ends lost 8 bases and 5 bases respectively, with 21 bases between them. CDR3 bases: TGTGCCAGCTGGTCTCCGGGCCTCATTCAGGAGACCCAGTACTTC. Protein sequence: CASWSPGLIQETQYF.

The CDR3 reads CASSISGGVYEQYF. The CDR3 bases are TGTGCCAGCAGTATATCGGGGGGGGTTTACGAGCAGTACTTC. The chain links TRBV6-6 to TRBJ2-7; 8 nucleotides match TRBD2. This CDR3 has 14 residues. CDR1 MNHNY and CDR2 SVGAGI come from the germline V gene (reference sequence). Trimming took 5 bases from V and 4 from J; bases not matched to a gene: 7.

V and J are TRBV6-6 and TRBJ1-4; D is ambiguous. CDR1 and CDR2 from the germline V gene are MNHNY and SVGAGI (reference sequence). V was clipped by 5 bases and J by 7 bases, with 17 bases between them. The CDR3 covers 15 residues. CDR3 sequence reads: CASSPGFVLVEKLFF. CDR3 DNA sequence: TGTGCCAGCAGTCCTGGATTTGTCCTTGTTGAAAAACTGTTTTTT.

The rearrangement joins TRBV9 to TRBJ1-1, with D tentatively TRBD1 (5 bases). The CDR3 is 14 amino acids. Germline V gene sequence: CDR1 SGDLS, CDR2 YYNGEE. V was clipped by 0 bases and J by 4 bases, with 10 bases between them. The CDR3 is CASSVGRGGTEAFF. CDR3 bases: TGTGCCAGCAGCGTAGGTAGGGGAGGCACTGAAGCTTTCTTT. Full variable domain (rest looked up from reference TRBV9 and TRBJ1-1): DSGVTQTPKHLITATGQRVTLRCSPRSGDLSVYWYQQSLDQGLQFLIQYYNGEERAKGNILERFSAQQFPDLHSELNLSSLELGDSALYFCASSVGRGGTEAFFGQGTRLTVV.